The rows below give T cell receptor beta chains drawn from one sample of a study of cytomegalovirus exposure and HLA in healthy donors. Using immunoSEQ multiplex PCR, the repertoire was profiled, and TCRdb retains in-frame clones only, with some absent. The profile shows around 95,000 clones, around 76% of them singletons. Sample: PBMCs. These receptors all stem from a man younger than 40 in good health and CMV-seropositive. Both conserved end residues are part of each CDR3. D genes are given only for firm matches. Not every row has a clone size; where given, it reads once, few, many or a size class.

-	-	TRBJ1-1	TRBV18	TGTGCCAGCTCACCAGGACTTTCCGCGGGGACTGAAGCTTTCTTT	CASSPGLSAGTEAFF
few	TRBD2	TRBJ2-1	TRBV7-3	TGTGCCAGCAGCTTAACGTACGGCGCGGGGGGATCCTACAATGAGCAGTTCTTC	CASSLTYGAGGSYNEQFF
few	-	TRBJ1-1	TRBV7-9	TGTGCCAGCTTTGGAAGCGGGGGGCGAACCACTGAAGCTTTCTTT	CASFGSGGRTTEAFF
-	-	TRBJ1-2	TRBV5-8	TGTGCCAGCAGCCCCTTACGGACGACGGGGAACTATGGCTACACCTTC	CASSPLRTTGNYGYTF
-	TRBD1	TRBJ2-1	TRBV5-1	TGCGCCAGCAGTCCCGGGACAGGGGTCCACAATGAGCAGTTCTTC	CASSPGTGVHNEQFF
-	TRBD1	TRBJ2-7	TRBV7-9	TGTGCCAGCAGCCGGGGACAGGGACGGGTAAGCGAGCAGTACTTC	CASSRGQGRVSEQYF
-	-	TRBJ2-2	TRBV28	TGTGCCAGCAGTTTAGCCAGGGTAGGGACCGGGGAGCTGTTTTTT	CASSLARVGTGELFF
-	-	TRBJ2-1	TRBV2	TGTGCCAGCAGGAGTGGGGGGAGCTCCTACAATGAGCAGTTCTTC	CASRSGGSSYNEQFF
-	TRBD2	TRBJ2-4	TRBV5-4	TGTGCCAGCAGCTTTTGGGGGGGGAACATTCAGTACTTC	CASSFWGGNIQYF
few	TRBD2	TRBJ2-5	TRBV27	TGTGCCAGCAGCGGCCCCCGGAGCGGGGGGGCCGGAGAGACCCAGTACTTC	CASSGPRSGGAGETQYF
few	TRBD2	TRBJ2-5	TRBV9	TGTGCCAGCAGCGCGACGGGGGGGTGGGAGACCCAGTACTTC	CASSATGGWETQYF
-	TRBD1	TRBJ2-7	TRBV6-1	TGTGCCAGCAGTCCGGGACAGCTCTACGAGCAGTACTTC	CASSPGQLYEQYF
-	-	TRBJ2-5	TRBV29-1	TGCAGCGTACCTCCGGGGGGCCCTCAAGAGACCCAGTACTTC	CSVPPGGPQETQYF
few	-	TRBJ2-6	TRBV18	TGTGCCAGCTCACCACTGGCCGTACAGTCGCCCAGCTCTGGGGCCAACGTCCTGACTTTC	CASSPLAVQSPSSGANVLTF
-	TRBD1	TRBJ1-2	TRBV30	TGTGCCTGGAGTAGGCAGGGGGTTATAGGTGGCTACACCTTC	CAWSRQGVIGGYTF